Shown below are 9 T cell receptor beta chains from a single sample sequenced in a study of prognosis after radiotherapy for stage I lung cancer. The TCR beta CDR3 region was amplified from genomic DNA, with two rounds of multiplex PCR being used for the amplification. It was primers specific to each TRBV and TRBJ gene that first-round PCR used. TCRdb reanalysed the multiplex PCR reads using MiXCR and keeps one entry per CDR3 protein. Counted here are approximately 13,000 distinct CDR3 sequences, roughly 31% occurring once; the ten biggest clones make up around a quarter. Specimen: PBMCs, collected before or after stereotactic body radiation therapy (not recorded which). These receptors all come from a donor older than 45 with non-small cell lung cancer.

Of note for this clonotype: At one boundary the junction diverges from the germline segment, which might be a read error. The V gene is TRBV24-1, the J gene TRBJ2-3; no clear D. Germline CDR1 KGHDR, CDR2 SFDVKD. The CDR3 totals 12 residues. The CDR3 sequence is CATSVGSGTQYF. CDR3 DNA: TGTGCAACCAGTGTCGGGTCAGGTACGCAGTATTTT.

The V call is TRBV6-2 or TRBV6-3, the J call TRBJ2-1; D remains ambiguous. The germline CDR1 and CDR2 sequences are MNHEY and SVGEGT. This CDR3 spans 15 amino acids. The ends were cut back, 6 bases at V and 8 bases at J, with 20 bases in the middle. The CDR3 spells CASRTSSPLWYEQFF. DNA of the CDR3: TGTGCCAGCAGAACATCGAGCCCCCTTTGGTATGAGCAGTTCTTC.

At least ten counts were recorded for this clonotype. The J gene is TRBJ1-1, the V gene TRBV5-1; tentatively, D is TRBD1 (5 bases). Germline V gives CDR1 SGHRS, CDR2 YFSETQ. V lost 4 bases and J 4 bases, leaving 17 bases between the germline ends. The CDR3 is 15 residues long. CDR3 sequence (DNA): TGCGCCAGCAGCAAGGGACCCAACTCGGGCACTGAAGCTTTCTTT. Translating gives CASSKGPNSGTEAFF.

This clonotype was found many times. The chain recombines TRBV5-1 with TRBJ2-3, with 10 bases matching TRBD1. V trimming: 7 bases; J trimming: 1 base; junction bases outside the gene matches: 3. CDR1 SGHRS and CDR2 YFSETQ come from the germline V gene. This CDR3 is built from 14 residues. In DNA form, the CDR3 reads TGCGCCAGCGAGACAGGGGGCGGCACAGATACGCAGTATTTT. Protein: CASETGGGTDTQYF.

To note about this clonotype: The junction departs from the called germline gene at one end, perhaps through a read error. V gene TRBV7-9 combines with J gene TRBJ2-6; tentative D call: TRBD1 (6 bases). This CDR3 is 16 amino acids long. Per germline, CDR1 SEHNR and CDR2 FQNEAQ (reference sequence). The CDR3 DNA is TGTGCCAGCAGCACCAGGGGCGACTCTGGGACCAACGTCCTGACTTTC. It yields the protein CASSTRGDSGTNVLTF. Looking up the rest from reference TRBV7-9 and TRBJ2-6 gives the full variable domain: DTGVSQNPRHKITKRGQNVTFRCDPISEHNRLYWYRQTLGQGPEFLTYFQNEAQLEKSRLLSDRFSAERPKGSFSTLEIQRTEQGDSAMYLCASSTRGDSGTNVLTFGAGSRLTVL.

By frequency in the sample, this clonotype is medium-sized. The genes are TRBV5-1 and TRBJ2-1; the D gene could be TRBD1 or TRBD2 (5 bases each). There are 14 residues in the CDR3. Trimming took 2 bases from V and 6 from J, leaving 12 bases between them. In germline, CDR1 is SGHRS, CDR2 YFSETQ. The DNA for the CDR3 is TGCGCCAGCAGCTTCGGGACCAGCTCCAATGAGCAGTTCTTC. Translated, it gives CASSFGTSSNEQFF.

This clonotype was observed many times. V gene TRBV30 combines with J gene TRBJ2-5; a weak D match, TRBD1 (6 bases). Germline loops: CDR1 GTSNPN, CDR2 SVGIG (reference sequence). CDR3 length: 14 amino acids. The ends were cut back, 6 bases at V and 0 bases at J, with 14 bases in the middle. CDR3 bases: TGTGCCTGCAGCAGGGGTCCGGACCAAGAGACCCAGTACTTC. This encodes CACSRGPDQETQYF.

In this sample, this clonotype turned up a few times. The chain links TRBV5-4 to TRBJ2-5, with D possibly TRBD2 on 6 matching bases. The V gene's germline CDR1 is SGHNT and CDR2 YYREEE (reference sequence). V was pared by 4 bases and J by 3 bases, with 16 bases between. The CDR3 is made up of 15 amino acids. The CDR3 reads CASSQIGGLEETQYF. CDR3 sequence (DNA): TGTGCCAGCAGCCAAATCGGAGGGCTGGAAGAGACCCAGTACTTC.

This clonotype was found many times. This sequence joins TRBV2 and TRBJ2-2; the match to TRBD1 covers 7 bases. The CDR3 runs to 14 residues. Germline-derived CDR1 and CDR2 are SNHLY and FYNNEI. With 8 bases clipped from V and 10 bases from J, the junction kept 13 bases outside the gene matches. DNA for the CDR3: TGTGCCAGCCGGTTGGAACAGGGGACAGAGGAGCTGTTTTTT. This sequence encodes CASRLEQGTEELFF. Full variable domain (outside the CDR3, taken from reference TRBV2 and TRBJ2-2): EPEVTQTPSHQVTQMGQEVILRCVPISNHLYFYWYRQILGQKVEFLVSFYNNEISEKSEIFDDQFSVERPDGSNFTLKIRSTKLEDSAMYFCASRLEQGTEELFFGEGSRLTVL.